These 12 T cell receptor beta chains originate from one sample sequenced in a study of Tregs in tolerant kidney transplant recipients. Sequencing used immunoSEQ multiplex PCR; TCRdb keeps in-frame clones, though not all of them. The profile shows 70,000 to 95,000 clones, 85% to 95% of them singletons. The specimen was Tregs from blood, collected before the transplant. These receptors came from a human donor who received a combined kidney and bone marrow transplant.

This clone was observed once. CDR3 nucleotide sequence: TGTGCCAGCGGACACCAAGGGGAGCTGTTTTTT. The encoded protein is CASGHQGELFF. The chain is built from TRBV27 and TRBJ2-2; D might be TRBD1 (5 bases). V shed 8 bases and J shed 8 bases, with 9 bases lying between them. The CDR3 is 11 residues long. Per germline, CDR1 MNHEY and CDR2 SMNVEV (reference sequence).

The CDR3 coding sequence is TGTGCCAGCAGCTTGAGGTTGGCGGGGGGCCCCACAGATACGCAGTATTTT. This gives the protein CASSLRLAGGPTDTQYF. The V call is TRBV5-4, the J call TRBJ2-3; 8 nucleotides align to TRBD2. CDR3 length: 17 amino acids. The germline gives CDR1 SGHNT, CDR2 YYREEE (reference sequence). With V trimmed by 1 base and J by 2 bases, 9 bases remained unmatched.

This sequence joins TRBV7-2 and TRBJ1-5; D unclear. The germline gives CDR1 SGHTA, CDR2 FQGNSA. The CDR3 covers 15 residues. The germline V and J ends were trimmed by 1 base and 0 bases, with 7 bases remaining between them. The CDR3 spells CASSLGPNSNQPQHF. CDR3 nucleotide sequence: TGTGCCAGCAGCTTAGGTCCGAATAGCAATCAGCCCCAGCATTTT.

CDR3 sequence (DNA): TGTGCCATCAGTCGGACAGGGCAGGGCATAGATACGCAGTATTTT. This encodes CAISRTGQGIDTQYF. The chain combines TRBV10-3 with TRBJ2-3, with 8 positions matching TRBD1. The CDR3 totals 15 residues. Germline lookup yields CDR1 ENHRY and CDR2 SYGVKD. Trimming at V came to 5 bases and at J to 5 bases, leaving 9 bases not matched to a gene.

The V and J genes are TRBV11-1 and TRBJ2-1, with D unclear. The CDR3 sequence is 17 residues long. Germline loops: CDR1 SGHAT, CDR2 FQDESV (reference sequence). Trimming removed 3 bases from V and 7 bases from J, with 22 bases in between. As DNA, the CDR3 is TGTGCCAGCAGCTTTCTCCCATCAAATACGGGTTGGAATGAGCAGTTCTTC. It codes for CASSFLPSNTGWNEQFF.

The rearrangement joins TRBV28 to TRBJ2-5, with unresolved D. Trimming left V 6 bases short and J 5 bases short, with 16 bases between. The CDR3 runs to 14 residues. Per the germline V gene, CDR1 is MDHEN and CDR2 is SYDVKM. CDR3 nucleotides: TGTGCCAGCAGCCCTCGTTGGGTCTCGGAGACCCAGTACTTC. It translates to CASSPRWVSETQYF.

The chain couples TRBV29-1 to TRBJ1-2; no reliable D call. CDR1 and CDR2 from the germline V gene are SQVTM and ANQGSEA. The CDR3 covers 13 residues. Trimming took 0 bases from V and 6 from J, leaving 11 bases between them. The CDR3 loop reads CSVEDQQENGYTF. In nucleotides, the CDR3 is TGCAGCGTTGAAGATCAGCAGGAGAATGGCTACACCTTC.

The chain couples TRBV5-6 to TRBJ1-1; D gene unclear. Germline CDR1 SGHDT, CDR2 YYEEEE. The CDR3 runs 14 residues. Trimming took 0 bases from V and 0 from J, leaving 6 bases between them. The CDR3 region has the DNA TGTGCCAGCAGCTTGGACGGGATGAACACTGAAGCTTTCTTT. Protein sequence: CASSLDGMNTEAFF.

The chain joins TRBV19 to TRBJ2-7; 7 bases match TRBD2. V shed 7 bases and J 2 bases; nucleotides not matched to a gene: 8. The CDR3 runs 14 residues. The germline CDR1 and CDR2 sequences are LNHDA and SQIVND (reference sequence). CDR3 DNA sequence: TGTGCCAGTAAAGCGCGGGAGTCGACCTACGAGCAGTACTTC. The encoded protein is CASKARESTYEQYF.

For the CDR3, the DNA is TGTGCCAGCTCCTCGGACAGACTCTACGAGCAGTACTTC. Its protein is CASSSDRLYEQYF. The rearrangement links TRBV18 to TRBJ2-7; D is perhaps TRBD1 (6 bases). From germline, CDR1 is KGHSH and CDR2 LQKENI. The germline V and J ends were trimmed by 6 bases and 3 bases, with 12 bases remaining between them. The CDR3 consists of 13 residues.

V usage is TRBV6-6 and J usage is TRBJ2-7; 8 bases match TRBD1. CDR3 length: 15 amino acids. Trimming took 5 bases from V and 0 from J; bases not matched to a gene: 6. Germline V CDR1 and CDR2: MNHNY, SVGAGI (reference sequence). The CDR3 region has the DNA TGTGCCAGCAGTACCCGGACAGGGAGCTCCTACGAGCAGTACTTC. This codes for CASSTRTGSSYEQYF.

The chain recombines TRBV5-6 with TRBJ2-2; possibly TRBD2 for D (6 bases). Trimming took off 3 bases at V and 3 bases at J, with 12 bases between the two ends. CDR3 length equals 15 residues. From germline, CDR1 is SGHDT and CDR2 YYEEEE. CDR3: CASSWDWRYTGELFF. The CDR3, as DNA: TGTGCCAGCAGCTGGGACTGGCGGTACACCGGGGAGCTGTTTTTT.